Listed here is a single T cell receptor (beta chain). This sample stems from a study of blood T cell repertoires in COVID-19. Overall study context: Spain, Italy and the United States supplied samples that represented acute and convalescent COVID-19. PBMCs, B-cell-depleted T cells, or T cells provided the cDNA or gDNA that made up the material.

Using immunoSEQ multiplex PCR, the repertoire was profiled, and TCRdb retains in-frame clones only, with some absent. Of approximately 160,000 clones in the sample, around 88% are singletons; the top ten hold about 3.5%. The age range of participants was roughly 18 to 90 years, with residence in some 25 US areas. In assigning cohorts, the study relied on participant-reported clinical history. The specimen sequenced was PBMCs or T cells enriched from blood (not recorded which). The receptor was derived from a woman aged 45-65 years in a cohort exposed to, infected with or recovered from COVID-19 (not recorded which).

In DNA form, the CDR3 reads TGTGCCAGCACTAGGAACACCGGGGAGCTGTTTTTT. Protein product: CASTRNTGELFF. V gene TRBV2 combines with J gene TRBJ2-2; unclear D gene. From germline, CDR1 is SNHLY and CDR2 FYNNEI. Trimming shortened V by 7 bases and J by 1 base, and 4 bases separated the two germline ends. This CDR3 is 12 amino acids long.